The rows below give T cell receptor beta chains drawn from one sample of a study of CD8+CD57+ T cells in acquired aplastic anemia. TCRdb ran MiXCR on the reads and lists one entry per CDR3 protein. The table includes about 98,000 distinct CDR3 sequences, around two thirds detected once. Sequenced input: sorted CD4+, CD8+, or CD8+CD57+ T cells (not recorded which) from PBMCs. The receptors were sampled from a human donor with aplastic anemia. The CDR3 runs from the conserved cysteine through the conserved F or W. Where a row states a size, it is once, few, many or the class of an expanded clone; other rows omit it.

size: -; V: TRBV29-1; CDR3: CSVGRANTEAFF
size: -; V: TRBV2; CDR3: CASSEVAGGLNEQFF
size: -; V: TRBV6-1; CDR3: CASSEGLTGRTYEQYF
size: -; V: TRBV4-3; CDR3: CASSQQGDTQYF
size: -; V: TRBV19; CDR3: CASSDGQDDYNEQFF
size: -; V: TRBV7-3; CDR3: CASSLSATDTQYF
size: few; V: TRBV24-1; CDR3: CATSDGQGGKLFF
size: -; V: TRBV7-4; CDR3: CASSCRRNTIYF
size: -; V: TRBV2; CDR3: CASSPAGVRSPLHF
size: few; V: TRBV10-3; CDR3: CASHGTGVSPLHF
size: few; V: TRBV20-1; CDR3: CSAREVSTDTQYF
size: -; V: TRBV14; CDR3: CASSPSGTYEQYF
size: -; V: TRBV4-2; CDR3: CASSQGVEGYGYTF
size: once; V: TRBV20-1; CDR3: CSARVETGANVLTF
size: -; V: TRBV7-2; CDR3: CASSLVSGEQYF
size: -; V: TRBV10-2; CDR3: CASSGIAGTDTQYF
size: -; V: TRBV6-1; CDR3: CASSDRYGYTF
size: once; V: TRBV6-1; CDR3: CASMAVGTDTQYF
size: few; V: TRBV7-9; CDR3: CASSSTHEQYF
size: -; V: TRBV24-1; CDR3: CATSDSGQGRDGYTF
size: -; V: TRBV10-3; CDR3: CAIRGTSGKYNEQFF
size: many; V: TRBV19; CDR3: CASKISNQPQHF
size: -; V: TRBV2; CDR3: CASSAGTARGFYGYTF
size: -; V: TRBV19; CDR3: CASSITGGSTDTQYF
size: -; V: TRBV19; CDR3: CASNGGGTGQETQYF
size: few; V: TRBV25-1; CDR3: CASSGNRQVRAFF
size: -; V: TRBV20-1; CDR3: CSARDRGNPYEQYF
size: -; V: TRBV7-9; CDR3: CTSSLAGTSFHEQYF